This TCR beta chain is from a study of shared clonotypes between healthy human individuals. Unmatched junction bases numbered 6, after V lost 4 bases and J lost 6 bases. Germline lookup yields CDR1 MDHEN and CDR2 SYDVKM. The CDR3 is made up of 14 amino acids. Only in-frame clones appear in the TCRdb table, and some are missing; sequencing was by immunoSEQ multiplex PCR. The table includes about 2.1 million clones, over 85% detected once. In the naive CD8 group, cells lacked CD45RO and were positively selected for CCR7, so terminally differentiated effector memory CD45RA+ cells were left out. The chain couples TRBV28 to TRBJ2-7; the match to TRBD1 covers 10 bases. The TCR was taken from a man aged 18-30 years in good health. Some clones in this sample may be carry-over from other donors' samples. The source material was naive CD8+ T cells from PBMCs. CDR3: CASSWTGGEVEQYF. The CDR3 bases are TGTGCCAGCAGTTGGACAGGGGGGGAAGTCGAGCAGTACTTC.